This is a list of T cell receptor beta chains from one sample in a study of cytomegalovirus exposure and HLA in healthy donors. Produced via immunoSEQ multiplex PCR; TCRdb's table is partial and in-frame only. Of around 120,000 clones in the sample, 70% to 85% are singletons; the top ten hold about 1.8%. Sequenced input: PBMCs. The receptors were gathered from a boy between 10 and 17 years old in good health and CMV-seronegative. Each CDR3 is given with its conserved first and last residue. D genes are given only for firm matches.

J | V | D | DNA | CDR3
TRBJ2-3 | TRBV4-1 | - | TGCGCCAGCAGCCAAGATACGGGCACAGATACGCAGTATTTT | CASSQDTGTDTQYF
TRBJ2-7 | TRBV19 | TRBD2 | TGTGCCAGTAGGAAATTTTCGGGAGGGCCGTCCGAGCAGTACTTC | CASRKFSGGPSEQYF
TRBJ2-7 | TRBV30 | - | TGTGCCTGGAGTGCCCCTGGACACTACTCCTACGAGCAGTACTTC | CAWSAPGHYSYEQYF
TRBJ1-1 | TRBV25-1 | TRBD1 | TGTGCCAGCAGTGACTCTGGGGGACAGAAGAACACTGAAGCTTTCTTT | CASSDSGGQKNTEAFF
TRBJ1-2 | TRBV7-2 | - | TGTGCCAGCAGCGAATGGATCCATACAGGGATAGGTGGCTACACCTTC | CASSEWIHTGIGGYTF
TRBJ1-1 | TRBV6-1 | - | TGTGCCAGCAGTGAATACAGGATTTCGGACACTGAAGCTTTCTTT | CASSEYRISDTEAFF
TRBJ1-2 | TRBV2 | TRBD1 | TGTGCCAGCAGTGACGGGACAGGGGATGGCTACACCTTC | CASSDGTGDGYTF
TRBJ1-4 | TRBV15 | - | TGTGCCACCAGCAAGCTCAGCGTTGGGGAAAAACTGTTTTTT | CATSKLSVGEKLFF
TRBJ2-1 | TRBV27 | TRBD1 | TGTGCCAGCAGTTTCGCAGGGGGCGAGGTTATGGATGAGCAGTTCTTC | CASSFAGGEVMDEQFF
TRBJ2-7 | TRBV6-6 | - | TGTGCCAGCAGTTACGCAGGGTTCTACGAGCAGTACTTC | CASSYAGFYEQYF